Below, 14 T cell receptor beta chains from the same sample are listed, as sequenced in a study of T cell responses to AZD1222 COVID-19 vaccine. TCRdb's copy holds only in-frame clones and misses some; the assay was immunoSEQ multiplex PCR. The sample yields roughly 260,000 clones, over 90% seen once. This specimen was peripheral blood, taken on day 0 of AZD1222 vaccination. The receptors stem from an adult in good health.

This chain joins TRBV19 and TRBJ2-2; D is uncertain. Trimming cost V 2 bases and J 3 bases, with 16 bases left between them. In germline, CDR1 is LNHDA, CDR2 SQIVND (reference sequence). The CDR3 is 17 amino acids. As DNA, the CDR3 is TGTGCCAGTAGTATATTTGCAGGAGACCGGGACACCGGGGAGCTGTTTTTT. Protein sequence: CASSIFAGDRDTGELFF.

This chain connects TRBV5-1 to TRBJ2-7; D possibly corresponds to TRBD1 (5 bases). Germline CDR1 SGHRS, CDR2 YFSETQ. Trimming pared 4 bases from V and 0 bases from J, leaving 14 bases between. This CDR3 comprises 15 residues. CDR3 nucleotide sequence: TGCGCCAGCAGCGTGGACAACAACCTCTCCTACGAGCAGTACTTC. It specifies CASSVDNNLSYEQYF.

The chain employs TRBV5-6 and TRBJ2-7; either TRBD1 or TRBD2 may fit D (5 bases each). Trimming took off 4 bases at V and 6 bases at J, with 20 bases between the two ends. The CDR3 spans 15 residues. Per germline, CDR1 SGHDT and CDR2 YYEEEE. In DNA, the CDR3 is TGTGCCAGCAGCGGTTCGGGACGGGTGGTAGGCGAGCAGTACTTC. Its protein product is CASSGSGRVVGEQYF.

The chain uses TRBV28 and TRBJ2-1; tentative D call: TRBD2 (5 bases). Trimming cost V 3 bases and J 10 bases, with 13 bases left between them. CDR3 length: 13 residues. The germline V gene has CDR1 MDHEN and CDR2 SYDVKM. For the CDR3, the DNA is TGTGCCAGCAGTTTCACTAGGTCGGGGGAGCAGTTCTTC. This translates into CASSFTRSGEQFF.

The rearrangement links TRBV27 to TRBJ1-4; D is unclear. The CDR3 spans 15 residues. Germline V lookup: CDR1 MNHEY, CDR2 SMNVEV (reference sequence). V lost 3 bases and J 0 bases, leaving 8 bases between the germline ends. As DNA, the CDR3 is TGTGCCAGCAGTTTTCTGAGTTCAACTAATGAAAAACTGTTTTTT. Residues: CASSFLSSTNEKLFF.

This sequence joins TRBV6-1 and TRBJ2-7, with D possibly called TRBD1 or TRBD2 (5 bases each). Trimming stripped 9 bases from V and 3 bases from J, with 15 bases between. There are 13 residues in the CDR3. CDR1 and CDR2 from the germline V gene are MNHNS and SASEGT. The CDR3 reads CASSPGTIYEQYF. CDR3 nucleotide sequence: TGTGCCAGTAGTCCCGGGACCATCTACGAGCAGTACTTC.

The chain employs TRBV27 and TRBJ2-1; D unclear. V was shortened by 2 bases and J by 10 bases, with 9 bases between the two germline ends. The germline CDR1 and CDR2 sequences are MNHEY and SMNVEV (reference sequence). The CDR3 spans 12 residues. CDR3 sequence: CASSLTVGEQFF. The CDR3 region has the DNA TGTGCCAGCAGTTTAACAGTCGGGGAGCAGTTCTTC.

The J gene is TRBJ2-5, the V gene TRBV4-1; TRBD2 matches 7 bases. This CDR3 comprises 17 residues. Germline CDR1 is MGHRA and CDR2 is YSYEKL. Trimming took 0 bases from V and 1 from J; bases not matched to a gene: 8. CDR3 sequence reads: CASSQDPTAGVQETQYF. As DNA, the CDR3 is TGCGCCAGCAGCCAAGATCCGACGGCGGGGGTCCAAGAGACCCAGTACTTC.

CDR3 DNA: TGTGCCAGCAGCAAAGCGCGACACCGACTAGCGAGCTCTCCTGTCGCGCAGTATTTT. Translation: CASSKARHRLASSPVAQYF. The chain has TRBV21-1 and TRBJ2-3; the table's D gene call, TRBD2, was not cross checked with the DNA. TRBV21-1 is labeled a pseudogene. The CDR3 has 19 residues.

The V gene is TRBV29-1, the J gene TRBJ2-7, with TRBD2 identical over 8 bases. The CDR3 consists of 11 residues. Germline values: CDR1 SQVTM, CDR2 ANQGSEA. Here the CDR3 reads CTGGLLYEQYF. The CDR3 DNA sequence: TGCACGGGAGGGCTACTCTACGAGCAGTACTTC.

This clone was counted once. The gene calls are TRBV18 and TRBJ2-7; D remains ambiguous. V was cut by 3 bases and J by 3 bases, with 9 bases left in between. The CDR3 loop spans 13 amino acids. CDR1 KGHSH and CDR2 LQKENI come from the germline V gene. The DNA for the CDR3 is TGTGCCAGCTCACCCGCGATAGACTACGAGCAGTACTTC. Translation gives CASSPAIDYEQYF.

The CDR3 coding sequence is TGTGCCAGCAGCACCCTGACTAGCGGGGCGTACAATGAGCAGTTCTTC. Translation: CASSTLTSGAYNEQFF. The rearrangement links TRBV11-2 to TRBJ2-1; TRBD2 matches at 11 bases. There are 16 residues in the CDR3. V trimming: 5 bases; J trimming: 4 bases; junction bases outside the gene matches: 7. Germline CDR1 SGHAT, CDR2 FQNNGV.

The chain's CDR3 is CASSSLLAGGPHEQYF. In DNA, the CDR3 is TGTGCCAGCAGCTCCCTCCTAGCGGGAGGGCCCCACGAGCAGTACTTC. This chain uses TRBV11-2 with TRBJ2-7; 12 nucleotides line up with TRBD2. V was clipped by 4 bases and J by 5 bases; unmatched bases: 9. The CDR3 totals 16 residues. Per germline, CDR1 SGHAT and CDR2 FQNNGV.

The CDR3 DNA follows: TGCGCCAGCAGCTTGGTATCAGGGAGGGATGGCTACACCTTC. Translating it yields CASSLVSGRDGYTF. The rearrangement links TRBV5-1 to TRBJ1-2; a possible D gene is TRBD1 (5 bases). The germline V gene has CDR1 SGHRS and CDR2 YFSETQ. There are 14 residues in the CDR3. Trimming took off 0 bases at V and 6 bases at J, with 12 bases between the two ends.